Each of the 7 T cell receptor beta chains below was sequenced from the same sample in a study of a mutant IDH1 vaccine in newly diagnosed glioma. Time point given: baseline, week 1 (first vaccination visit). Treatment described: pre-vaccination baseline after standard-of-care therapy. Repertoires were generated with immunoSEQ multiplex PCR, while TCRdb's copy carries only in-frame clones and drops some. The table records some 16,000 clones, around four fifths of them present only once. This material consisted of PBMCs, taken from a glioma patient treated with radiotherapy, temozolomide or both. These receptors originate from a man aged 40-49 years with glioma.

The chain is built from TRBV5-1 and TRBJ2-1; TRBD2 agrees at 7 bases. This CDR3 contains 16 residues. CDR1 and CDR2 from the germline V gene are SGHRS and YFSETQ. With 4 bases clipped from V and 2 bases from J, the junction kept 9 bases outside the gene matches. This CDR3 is CASSNGKSGAYNEQFF. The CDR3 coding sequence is TGCGCCAGCAGCAACGGGAAAAGCGGGGCCTACAATGAGCAGTTCTTC.

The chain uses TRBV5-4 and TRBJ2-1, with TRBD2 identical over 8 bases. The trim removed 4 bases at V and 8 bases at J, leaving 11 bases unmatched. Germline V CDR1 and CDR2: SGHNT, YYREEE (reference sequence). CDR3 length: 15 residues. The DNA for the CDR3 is TGTGCCAGCAGCCCGCGGTCCGGGGGGGCGGATGAGCAGTTCTTC. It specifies CASSPRSGGADEQFF.

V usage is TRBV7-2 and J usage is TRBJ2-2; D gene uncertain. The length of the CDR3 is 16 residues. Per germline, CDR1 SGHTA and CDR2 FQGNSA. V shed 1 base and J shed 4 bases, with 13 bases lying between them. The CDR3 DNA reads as TGTGCCAGCAGCTTAGGTGCGACCCGTGGCACCGGGGAGCTGTTTTTT. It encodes CASSLGATRGTGELFF. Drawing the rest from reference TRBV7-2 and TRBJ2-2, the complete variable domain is GAGVSQSPSNKVTEKGKDVELRCDPISGHTALYWYRQSLGQGLEFLIYFQGNSAPDKSGLPSDRFSAERTGGSVSTLTIQRTQQEDSAVYLCASSLGATRGTGELFFGEGSRLTVL.

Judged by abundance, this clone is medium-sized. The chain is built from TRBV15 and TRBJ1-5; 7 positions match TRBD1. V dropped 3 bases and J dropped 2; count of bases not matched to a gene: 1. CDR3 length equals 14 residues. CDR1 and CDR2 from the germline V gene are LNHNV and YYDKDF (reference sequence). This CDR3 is CATSSTGGNQPQHF. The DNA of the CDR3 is TGTGCCACCAGCAGTACAGGGGGCAATCAGCCCCAGCATTTT.

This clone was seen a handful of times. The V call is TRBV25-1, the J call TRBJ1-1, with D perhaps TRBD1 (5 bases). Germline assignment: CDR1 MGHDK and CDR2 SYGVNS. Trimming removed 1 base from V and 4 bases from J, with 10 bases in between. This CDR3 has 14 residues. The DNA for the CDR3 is TGTGCCAGCAGTGAATGGGGCCGGGTCACTGAAGCTTTCTTT. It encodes CASSEWGRVTEAFF.

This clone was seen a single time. The CDR3: CASTGGGGVKGTQYF. CDR3 nucleotides: TGTGCCAGCACCGGCGGGGGGGGCGTCAAGGGTACGCAGTATTTT. The chain is built from TRBV7-2 and TRBJ2-3, with 9 bases fitting TRBD2. Per germline, CDR1 SGHTA and CDR2 FQGNSA. This CDR3 comprises 15 residues. V lost 7 bases, J lost 8 bases, and 13 bases stayed unmatched.

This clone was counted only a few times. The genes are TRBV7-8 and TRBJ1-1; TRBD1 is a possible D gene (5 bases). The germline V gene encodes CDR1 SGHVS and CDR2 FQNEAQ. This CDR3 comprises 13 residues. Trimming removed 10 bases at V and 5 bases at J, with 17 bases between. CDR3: CATGRERGTEAFF. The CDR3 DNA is TGTGCCACGGGCCGGGAAAGGGGTACTGAAGCTTTCTTT. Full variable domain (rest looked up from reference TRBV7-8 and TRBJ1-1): GAGVSQSPRYKVAKRGQDVALRCDPISGHVSLFWYQQALGQGPEFLTYFQNEAQLDKSGLPSDRFFAERPEGSVSTLKIQRTQQEDSAVYLCATGRERGTEAFFGQGTRLTVV.